The following is a T cell receptor beta chain sequence with its context. The antigen remains undetermined. A mixed TRB-A/B primer pool amplified rearranged TRB by multiplex touch-down PCR. TCRdb processed the multiplex PCR reads anew with MiXCR; each CDR3 protein has one entry. The table lists about 930 distinct CDR3 sequences, about 20% of them singletons. The sample comes from a study of T cell repertoires in aging, cancer and after chemotherapy. The wider study: Patients with chronic lymphocytic leukemia were sampled before and after fludarabine- or bendamustine-based chemotherapy.

Points from the study as a whole: Untreated cancer patients had significantly lower blood TCR diversity than age-matched healthy donors. Across the chemotherapy interval, each cancer cohort showed higher median generation probability, suggesting thymic rebound. Healthy donors lost TCR diversity with age mainly through richness, cancer patients through richness and evenness.

The CDR3 has 13 amino acids. V lost 6 bases and J 15 bases, leaving 21 bases between the germline ends. Looked up from germline, CDR1 is MNHEY and CDR2 is SMNVEV (reference sequence). The template was genomic DNA from peripheral blood, not RNA. The chain combines TRBV27 with TRBJ2-4, with D possibly TRBD2 on 6 matching bases. Sequencing was carried out using blood. The TCR comes from a human donor with a blood cancer. The CDR3 coding sequence is TGTGCCAGCAGCCACAGCCGCGGCGGGGCACTGTACTTC. The encoded protein is CASSHSRGGALYF.